The 20 T cell receptor beta chains in this list originate from one sample, sequenced in a study of lymphopenia after photon versus proton radiotherapy. Assay used: immunoSEQ multiplex PCR; TCRdb lists only in-frame clones, some missing. The table shows some 170,000 clones, with less than 90% occurring only once. This specimen was peripheral blood, taken from a patient treated with photon-based radiotherapy. The receptors were gathered from a man aged 50 to 60 with gastric cancer.

The V and J genes are TRBV4-1 and TRBJ2-7, with D possibly called TRBD1 or TRBD2 (5 bases each). V lost 1 base and J lost 2, with 12 bases in between. Germline CDR1 MGHRA, CDR2 YSYEKL. This CDR3 is built from 15 residues. The CDR3, as DNA: TGCGCCAGCAGCCAAGCTCCAGGGAGCCCCTACGAGCAGTACTTC. Protein: CASSQAPGSPYEQYF.

This chain uses TRBV4-2 with TRBJ1-5; maybe TRBD1 (6 bases). CDR1 LGHNA and CDR2 YNFKEQ come from the germline V gene. Trimming stripped 0 bases from V and 1 base from J, with 13 bases between. The CDR3 totals 17 residues. The CDR3 is CASSQERGRVSNQPQHF. CDR3 sequence (DNA): TGTGCCAGCAGCCAAGAAAGGGGGAGGGTCAGCAATCAGCCCCAGCATTTT.

This chain connects TRBV11-2 to TRBJ1-1, with D perhaps TRBD1 (5 bases). Trimming removed 4 bases from V and 1 base from J, with 19 bases in between. The CDR3 is made up of 17 amino acids. Per germline, CDR1 SGHAT and CDR2 FQNNGV. CDR3 protein: CASSSLTLGRANTEAFF. CDR3 DNA sequence: TGTGCCAGCAGCTCACTTACTCTAGGCAGGGCGAACACTGAAGCTTTCTTT.

This chain joins TRBV7-9 and TRBJ2-1; 10 bases fit TRBD2. Trimming at V came to 6 bases and at J to 6 bases, leaving 8 bases not matched to a gene. Germline V gives CDR1 SEHNR, CDR2 FQNEAQ (reference sequence). The CDR3 sequence is 15 residues long. The CDR3 sequence is CASRLAGEKGNEQFF. CDR3 in DNA: TGTGCCAGCAGGCTAGCGGGAGAGAAGGGCAATGAGCAGTTCTTC.

This chain links TRBV5-4 with TRBJ1-1, with a possible D match to TRBD1 (5 bases). CDR1 SGHNT and CDR2 YYREEE come from the germline V gene (reference sequence). This CDR3 comprises 14 residues. Trimming cost V 9 bases and J 0 bases, with 15 bases left between them. The CDR3 here is CATHRGVMNTEAFF. CDR3 sequence (DNA): TGTGCCACCCACCGGGGCGTCATGAACACTGAAGCTTTCTTT.

This chain links TRBV29-1 with TRBJ1-1; D call uncertain. Germline V gene lookup returns CDR1 SQVTM and CDR2 ANQGSEA. V lost 4 bases to trimming and J lost 3 bases, with 3 bases between them. The CDR3 spans 10 residues. The CDR3 region has the DNA TGCAGCGTTGGGTACACTGAAGCTTTCTTT. Its protein product is CSVGYTEAFF. The complete variable domain, with remaining parts taken from reference TRBV29-1 and TRBJ1-1, reads SAVISQKPSRDICQRGTSLTIQCQVDSQVTMMFWYRQQPGQSLTLIATANQGSEATYESGFVIDKFPISRPNLTFSTLTVSNMSPEDSSIYLCSVGYTEAFFGQGTRLTVV.

This chain joins TRBV30 and TRBJ2-6; tentatively, D is TRBD1 (6 bases). Looked up from germline, CDR1 is GTSNPN and CDR2 is SVGIG (reference sequence). V lost 4 bases and J lost 0, with 19 bases in between. The CDR3 loop spans 18 amino acids. The CDR3 region is CAWNLGGRFSSGANVLTF. As DNA, the CDR3 is TGTGCCTGGAATCTTGGGGGCAGGTTTTCCTCTGGGGCCAACGTCCTGACTTTC.

The chain recombines TRBV28 with TRBJ2-1; 8 nucleotides line up with TRBD1. The CDR3 contains 14 residues. The germline CDR1 and CDR2 sequences are MDHEN and SYDVKM. The ends lost 4 bases at V and 7 bases at J; junction bases unmatched: 6. The CDR3 loop is CASSSARGLNEQFF. The CDR3 nucleotides are TGTGCCAGCAGTTCGGCCAGGGGGCTTAATGAGCAGTTCTTC. The entire variable domain, with the rest obtained from reference TRBV28 and TRBJ2-1, is as follows: DVKVTQSSRYLVKRTGEKVFLECVQDMDHENMFWYRQDPGLGLRLIYFSYDVKMKEKGDIPEGYSVSREKKERFSLILESASTNQTSMYLCASSSARGLNEQFFGPGTRLTVL.

This chain joins TRBV19 and TRBJ1-5; weak D call: TRBD1 (5 bases). CDR3 length equals 14 residues. V was pared by 9 bases and J by 0 bases, with 12 bases between. The germline CDR1 and CDR2 sequences are LNHDA and SQIVND (reference sequence). CDR3 nucleotides: TGTGCCAGCGGGGGGAGGTATAGCAATCAGCCCCAGCATTTT. Translated, it gives CASGGRYSNQPQHF.

The chain uses TRBV9 and TRBJ2-3, with 12 bases matching TRBD2. CDR1 and CDR2 from the germline V gene are SGDLS and YYNGEE. The CDR3 spans 15 residues. V lost 7 bases to trimming and J lost 5 bases; unmatched junction nucleotides: 8. CDR3 region: CASATSGRSVDTQYF. Written as DNA, the CDR3 is TGTGCCAGCGCTACTAGCGGGAGGTCGGTAGATACGCAGTATTTT. The whole variable domain, remainder taken from reference TRBV9 and TRBJ2-3, is DSGVTQTPKHLITATGQRVTLRCSPRSGDLSVYWYQQSLDQGLQFLIQYYNGEERAKGNILERFSAQQFPDLHSELNLSSLELGDSALYFCASATSGRSVDTQYFGPGTRLTVL.

This clone was found a few times. The rearrangement links TRBV29-1 to TRBJ2-2; possible D gene TRBD1, 7 bases. The CDR3 contains 14 residues. CDR1 and CDR2 (germline): SQVTM, ANQGSEA. The V gene lost 4 bases and the J gene lost 3 bases, with 12 bases spanning the gap. CDR3 nucleotides: TGCAGCGTTGGGAGGGACAGTTACACCGGGGAGCTGTTTTTT. As protein: CSVGRDSYTGELFF.

The rearrangement links TRBV6-4 to TRBJ1-1; D is uncertain. The germline V gene has CDR1 MRHNA and CDR2 SNTAGT. The CDR3 totals 13 residues. V was shortened by 3 bases and J by 3 bases, with 8 bases between the two germline ends. The CDR3 protein is CASSETEYTEAFF. CDR3 in DNA: TGTGCCAGCAGTGAAACTGAGTACACTGAAGCTTTCTTT.

The chain combines TRBV5-6 with TRBJ2-2, with D perhaps matching TRBD2 (5 bases). The CDR3 has 16 amino acids. The V end lost 3 bases, the J end lost 3 bases, and 15 bases lay between the germline ends. The germline gives CDR1 SGHDT, CDR2 YYEEEE. The CDR3 spells CASSSRRGRDTGELFF. CDR3 nucleotides: TGTGCCAGCAGCTCCCGACGGGGTAGGGACACCGGGGAGCTGTTTTTT.

V gene TRBV19 combines with J gene TRBJ2-5, with 7 bases identical to TRBD1. Germline V gene lookup returns CDR1 LNHDA and CDR2 SQIVND (reference sequence). The CDR3 contains 13 residues. V trimming: 4 bases; J trimming: 5 bases; junction bases outside the gene matches: 4. CDR3 region: CASSKTGTETQYF. CDR3 bases: TGTGCCAGTAGTAAGACAGGGACCGAGACCCAGTACTTC.

The chain employs TRBV5-1 and TRBJ2-7; 8 nucleotides match TRBD2. J lost 5 bases, V lost 7 bases, and 14 bases had no gene match. The CDR3 is 15 residues long. Germline CDR1 SGHRS, CDR2 YFSETQ. CDR3 bases: TGCGCCAGCGGTGAAACGGGAGGGCCCCGCCACGAGCAGTACTTC. Amino acid sequence: CASGETGGPRHEQYF. The variable domain in full, with the rest retrieved from reference TRBV5-1 and TRBJ2-7, is KAGVTQTPRYLIKTRGQQVTLSCSPISGHRSVSWYQQTPGQGLQFLFEYFSETQRNKGNFPGRFSGRQFSNSRSEMNVSTLELGDSALYLCASGETGGPRHEQYFGPGTRLTVT.

The J gene is TRBJ2-5, the V gene TRBV28; D might be TRBD1 or TRBD2, each matching 5 bases. From germline, CDR1 is MDHEN and CDR2 SYDVKM. V was pared by 7 bases and J by 1 base, with 16 bases between. This CDR3 contains 15 residues. The CDR3 sequence is CASTAPGLAQETQYF. The CDR3 DNA follows: TGTGCCAGCACCGCTCCGGGGCTAGCCCAAGAGACCCAGTACTTC.

This clone was found a few times. The CDR3 spells CASSEVGTGGAEQYF. CDR3 nucleotide sequence: TGTGCCAGCAGTGAAGTGGGGACAGGGGGCGCCGAGCAGTACTTC. The chain recombines TRBV2 with TRBJ2-7, with TRBD1 matching 12 bases. Per the germline V gene, CDR1 is SNHLY and CDR2 is FYNNEI. Trimming took 1 base from V and 6 from J; bases not matched to a gene: 4. The CDR3 length is 15 residues.

This chain connects TRBV7-2 to TRBJ2-5; D is perhaps TRBD1 (7 bases). The germline V and J ends were trimmed by 3 bases and 5 bases, with 13 bases remaining between them. Looked up from germline, CDR1 is SGHTA and CDR2 is FQGNSA. This CDR3 comprises 14 residues. CDR3 DNA sequence: TGTGCCAGCAGCTTCCCGACAGGGAGGGAGACCCAGTACTTC. It is translated as CASSFPTGRETQYF.

This chain uses TRBV7-2 with TRBJ1-2; TRBD1 is a possible D gene (5 bases). The CDR3 has 14 amino acids. The germline CDR1 and CDR2 sequences are SGHTA and FQGNSA. With 5 bases removed from V and 6 bases from J, the gap between germline ends came to 16 bases. The CDR3 region has the DNA TGTGCCAGCAGCACGGACGGGGCCGTTAATGGCTACACCTTC. Translated: CASSTDGAVNGYTF.

This rearrangement joins TRBV11-3 to TRBJ2-7; maybe TRBD1 (5 bases). The CDR3 covers 15 residues. Germline V gives CDR1 SGHNT, CDR2 YENEEA. The V and J ends lost 0 bases and 7 bases respectively, with 16 bases between them. CDR3 nucleotide sequence: TGTGCCAGCAGCTTAGAAGGCAGGGATCGTGAGGAGCAGTACTTC. Its protein product is CASSLEGRDREEQYF.